A single sample is the source of the 17 T cell receptor beta chains below, sequenced in a study of T-cell reconstitution after alpha-beta-depleted transplantation in children. Unique molecular identifiers featured in how the TCRbeta library was prepared. One entry per CDR3 protein, called by TCRdb with MiXCR from the PCR reads. The sample lists over 100,000 distinct CDR3 sequences; about 9.3% were seen once. The input for sequencing was PBMCs, taken before TCRalphabeta/CD19-depleted stem cell transplant. These receptors were taken from a boy aged 2-9 years with acute lymphoblastic leukemia, due to receive a stem cell transplant.

In its sample, this clonotype was seen many times. The chain joins TRBV20-1 to TRBJ2-7, with D unresolved. Trimming shortened V by 5 bases and J by 0 bases, and 17 bases separated the two germline ends. Germline CDR1 is DFQATT and CDR2 is SNEGSKA (reference sequence). This CDR3 is built from 15 residues. The CDR3 DNA is TGCAGTGCTCCCAAGGGCCCAGACGGCTCCTACGAGCAGTACTTC. Translating gives CSAPKGPDGSYEQYF.

The J gene is TRBJ2-7, the V gene TRBV5-1; D is possibly TRBD1 or TRBD2 (6 bases each). CDR1 SGHRS and CDR2 YFSETQ come from the germline V gene. This CDR3 region has 14 residues. Trimming pared 2 bases from V and 5 bases from J, leaving 14 bases between. The CDR3 protein is CASSFRGGGDEQYF. CDR3 bases: TGCGCCAGCAGCTTCAGGGGTGGAGGGGACGAGCAGTACTTC.

The rearrangement links TRBV18 to TRBJ2-7; 8 positions match TRBD2. CDR1 is KGHSH, CDR2 LQKENI, per germline. Unmatched junction bases numbered 19, after V lost 6 bases and J lost 3 bases. The CDR3 length is 18 residues. CDR3 residues: CASSLANGGEGRIYEQYF. CDR3 DNA sequence: TGTGCCAGCTCCCTCGCGAACGGGGGGGAGGGCCGAATCTACGAGCAGTACTTC.

In regard to this clonotype: A much larger clonotype is one base distant, so this may be a read error. This is likely a read error, given that the CDR3 carries no conserved phenylalanine or tryptophan at its end. The chain uses TRBV2 and TRBJ1-5; D is ambiguous. The length of the CDR3 is 16 residues. From germline, CDR1 is SNHLY and CDR2 FYNNEI. The germline V and J ends were trimmed by 2 bases and 1 base, with 12 bases remaining between them. In DNA, the CDR3 is TGTGCCAGCAGTGAAATTGTACGGGGAAGCAATCAGCCCCAGCATTGT. It codes for CASSEIVRGSNQPQHC.

There are many counts of this clonotype. The gene calls are TRBV5-1 and TRBJ2-1; D possibly corresponds to TRBD1 (5 bases). Germline CDR1 reads SGHRS; CDR2 reads YFSETQ. The CDR3 runs to 12 residues. Trimming took off 3 bases at V and 16 bases at J, with 17 bases between the two ends. The CDR3 coding sequence is TGCGCCAGCAGCTCCTCGACAGCCCCAATCTTCTTC. Protein sequence: CASSSSTAPIFF.

The J gene is TRBJ2-7, the V gene TRBV2; D remains ambiguous. This CDR3 comprises 15 residues. Trimming took 4 bases from V and 7 from J, leaving 20 bases between them. Germline values: CDR1 SNHLY, CDR2 FYNNEI. Written as DNA, the CDR3 is TGTGCCAGCAGTGTCATGGAAAGCCGCATTCTGGAGCAGTACTTC. The encoded protein is CASSVMESRILEQYF.

The chain combines TRBV2 with TRBJ2-3, with a weak D call TRBD2 (7 bases). V was trimmed by 7 bases and J by 2 bases, leaving 22 bases between them. In germline, CDR1 is SNHLY, CDR2 FYNNEI. The CDR3 is made up of 17 amino acids. CDR3 sequence reads: CASKGGGLLTITDTQYF. CDR3 coding DNA: TGTGCCAGCAAGGGGGGGGGACTCCTTACCATCACAGATACGCAGTATTTT.

This clonotype was observed a few times. The chain has TRBV5-1 and TRBJ2-2; 8 positions match TRBD2. V lost 4 bases and J lost 4; bases outside the gene matches: 3. CDR3 length: 14 residues. In germline, CDR1 is SGHRS, CDR2 YFSETQ. Here the CDR3 DNA reads TGCGCCAGCAGCCTAGGGACTAGCACCGGGGAGCTGTTTTTT. This sequence encodes CASSLGTSTGELFF.

The sample holds one count of this clonotype. The chain employs TRBV2 and TRBJ2-1; D ambiguous. This CDR3 has 17 amino acids. V lost 1 base and J 0 bases, leaving 13 bases between the germline ends. Germline lookup yields CDR1 SNHLY and CDR2 FYNNEI. In nucleotides, the CDR3 is TGTGCCAGCAGTGAAGGGCTGGGCCGCGTCTCCTACAATGAGCAGTTCTTC. It translates to CASSEGLGRVSYNEQFF.

The rearrangement joins TRBV7-9 to TRBJ1-2; TRBD1 might be the D (5 bases). Trimming stripped 8 bases from V and 0 bases from J, with 16 bases between. Germline V gives CDR1 SEHNR, CDR2 FQNEAQ (reference sequence). This CDR3 comprises 15 residues. The CDR3 is CASSVAGGSNYGYTF. CDR3 bases: TGTGCCAGCTCCGTAGCTGGGGGATCTAACTATGGCTACACCTTC. The complete variable domain, with remaining parts taken from reference TRBV7-9 and TRBJ1-2, reads DTGVSQNPRHKITKRGQNVTFRCDPISEHNRLYWYRQTLGQGPEFLTYFQNEAQLEKSRLLSDRFSAERPKGSFSTLEIQRTEQGDSAMYLCASSVAGGSNYGYTFGSGTRLTVV.

By its share, this clonotype is large. The chain combines TRBV20-1 with TRBJ2-1; 8 nucleotides align to TRBD2. The CDR3 length is 18 residues. In germline, CDR1 is DFQATT, CDR2 SNEGSKA (reference sequence). The V segment lost 6 bases and the J segment 4 bases; nucleotides outside the gene matches: 20. CDR3 in amino acids: CSAGTRVGGLAGYNEQFF. The CDR3 DNA reads TGCAGTGCCGGGACCAGGGTCGGAGGGCTAGCGGGTTACAATGAGCAGTTCTTC.

V usage is TRBV29-1 and J usage is TRBJ2-3, with a tentative D call TRBD2 (5 bases). The CDR3 covers 13 residues. The germline V gene has CDR1 SQVTM and CDR2 ANQGSEA. The V end lost 4 bases, the J end lost 1 base, and 9 bases lay between the germline ends. This chain's CDR3 is CSVAYGGTDTQYF. CDR3 coding DNA: TGCAGCGTTGCGTACGGGGGCACAGATACGCAGTATTTT.

V usage is TRBV20-1 and J usage is TRBJ2-5; D is uncertain. The CDR3 runs 12 residues. Germline CDR1 DFQATT, CDR2 SNEGSKA (reference sequence). V lost 5 bases and J 3 bases, leaving 10 bases between the germline ends. DNA for the CDR3: TGCAGTGCTTCACACGAGAAAGAGACCCAGTACTTC. Protein sequence: CSASHEKETQYF.

Worth noting for this clonotype: This may come from a read error, since a much larger clone is one base off. The J gene is TRBJ2-5, the V gene TRBV20-1; D unresolved. The CDR3 runs 14 residues. Germline CDR1 DFQATT, CDR2 SNEGSKA (reference sequence). The CDR3 is CSAREGTIGEAQYF. CDR3 nucleotides: TGCAGTGCTAGAGAAGGTACAATAGGAGAGGCCCAGTACTTC.

This clonotype was found once. The rearrangement links TRBV6-2 or TRBV6-3 to TRBJ1-5; D may be TRBD1 (6 bases). Trimming shortened V by 10 bases and J by 5 bases, and 15 bases separated the two germline ends. The CDR3 is 13 amino acids. Germline CDR1 is MNHEY and CDR2 is SVGEGT. The CDR3 reads CATGGPTYQPQHF. CDR3 sequence (DNA): TGTGCCACGGGGGGGCCGACATATCAGCCCCAGCATTTT.

This clonotype turned up a few times. The rearrangement uses TRBV12-3 or TRBV12-4 and TRBJ1-6, with 7 bases that match TRBD1. V trimming: 5 bases; J trimming: 7 bases; junction bases outside the gene matches: 8. The CDR3 sequence is 15 residues long. CDR3 coding DNA: TGTGCCAGCAGTACTAGGACAGGTCGGAATTCACCCCTCCACTTT. It encodes CASSTRTGRNSPLHF.

This clonotype occurred a few times. The V and J genes are TRBV3-1 and TRBJ2-5, with TRBD2 matching 13 bases. Germline loops: CDR1 LGHDT, CDR2 YNNKEL (reference sequence). CDR3 size: 17 residues. V trimming: 1 base; J trimming: 3 bases; junction bases outside the gene matches: 5. CDR3 bases: TGTGCCAGCAGCCAAGGAACTAGCGGGAGGGCCGAAGAGACCCAGTACTTC. This sequence encodes CASSQGTSGRAEETQYF.